This record covers a single T cell receptor (beta chain). The antigen remains undetermined. Since all of the isolated RNA was reverse transcribed, expressed TCRB transcripts were what got sequenced. The repertoire was sequenced with immunoSEQ multiplex PCR; TCRdb's copy has only in-frame clones and lacks some. The table shows roughly 250,000 clones, with 9.6% occurring only once. This specimen comes from a study of beta chain features in type 1 diabetes. Findings of the study overall: Any HLA type influence on TCRB rearrangement was left unresolved here.

Sequencing was carried out using naive CD4+ T cells from blood. The sequence was collected from a woman younger than 35 in good health.

For the CDR3, the DNA is TGTGCCAGCCAAAGGGCTAGCGAATACGAGCAGTACTTC. Its protein product is CASQRASEYEQYF. The J gene is TRBJ2-7, the V gene TRBV6-6, with D perhaps TRBD2 (6 bases). Germline V gene lookup returns CDR1 MNHNY and CDR2 SVGAGI (reference sequence). V dropped 8 bases and J dropped 4 bases, with 15 bases sitting between them. The CDR3 is made up of 13 amino acids.